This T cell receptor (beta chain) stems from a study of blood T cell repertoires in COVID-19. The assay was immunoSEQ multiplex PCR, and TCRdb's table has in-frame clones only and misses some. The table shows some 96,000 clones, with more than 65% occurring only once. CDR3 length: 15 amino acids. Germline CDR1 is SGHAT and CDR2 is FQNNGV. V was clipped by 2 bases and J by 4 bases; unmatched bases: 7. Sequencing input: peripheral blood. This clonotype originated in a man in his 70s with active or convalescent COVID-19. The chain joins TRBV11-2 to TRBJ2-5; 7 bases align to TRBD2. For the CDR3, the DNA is TGTGCCAGCAGCTTAAACGGGGGGATAGGAGAGACCCAGTACTTC. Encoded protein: CASSLNGGIGETQYF.